The entry below describes one T cell receptor (beta chain). The data were taken from a study of shared clonotypes between healthy human individuals. Germline loops: CDR1 GTSNPN, CDR2 SVGIG (reference sequence). CDR3 length: 11 residues. The V gene lost 2 bases and the J gene lost 7 bases, with 8 bases spanning the gap. Assay used: immunoSEQ multiplex PCR; TCRdb lists only in-frame clones, some missing. The sample has 450,000 to 650,000 clones; roughly four fifths are singletons. The receptor was derived from a woman aged 40-49 years in good health. Some clones in this sample may be carry-over from other donors' samples. Sequenced material: PBMCs. The chain is built from TRBV30 and TRBJ1-2; D ambiguous. The CDR3: CAWSTQFGYTF. Written as DNA, the CDR3 is TGTGCCTGGAGTACACAGTTTGGCTACACCTTC.